Given below is one T cell receptor (beta chain) in context. The antigen remains undetermined. These data come from a study of T-cell memory formation after mild COVID-19. Study-wide context: Largely donor-specific sequence clusters came from a couple of donors. Whole-study findings and limits: For contracting clones, CD4+ ones sat mainly in CM and EM, CD8+ in EMRA. Pre-infection memory held some responding clones, suggesting pre-existing cross-reactive T cells responded.

The CDR3 is made up of 14 amino acids. With 5 bases removed from V and 0 bases from J, the gap between germline ends came to 8 bases. TCRdb processed the 5' RACE reads anew with MiXCR; each CDR3 protein has one entry. This sample has 250,000 to 400,000 distinct CDR3 sequences, with roughly an eighth found just once. V and J are TRBV12-3 or TRBV12-4 and TRBJ1-3, with no clear D. This sequence was found in a young man who had mild COVID-19 (a few samples of this study predate the infection). Cell type and time point are not known. Specimen: PBMCs or a T cell subset sorted from them (not recorded which). The CDR3 loop is CASSPDNSGNTIYF. The CDR3 DNA is TGTGCCAGCAGTCCCGATAACTCTGGAAACACCATATATTTT.